The next 22 T cell receptor beta chains were all read from a single sample in a study of early T cells in non-severe SARS-CoV-2 infection (dated by TCRdb to the early 2020s). Library preparation used 5' RACE. The sample was run on a NextSeq 500. The public reads were reprocessed in TCRdb via fastp at Q25 and MiXCR, keeping in-frame beta chains. Merged by CDR3 protein, the rows form single entries marked with the most common genes and DNA. The sample includes tens of thousands of distinct CDR3 sequences, with around 15% observed a single time. Clones ranked in the top ten supply 3% to 3.5% of the sample. Sequencing was carried out using whole blood. The receptors derive from an adult who was a healthcare worker with PCR-confirmed SARS-CoV-2 infection or an uninfected control (not recorded which).

This clonotype appeared a few times. The chain has TRBV20-1 and TRBJ2-7, with 10 bases identical to TRBD2. This CDR3 is 15 amino acids long. From germline, CDR1 is DFQATT and CDR2 SNEGSKA (reference sequence). Losses at the gene ends were 5 bases for V and 5 bases for J; bases not matched to a gene: 12. CDR3 bases: TGCAGTGCTCTTTCCCCAGCTAGCGGGAGCGACGAGCAGTACTTC. It encodes CSALSPASGSDEQYF.

The genes are TRBV29-1 and TRBJ1-1; D call uncertain. CDR1 and CDR2 from the germline V gene are SQVTM and ANQGSEA. V was shortened by 2 bases and J by 5 bases, with 6 bases between the two germline ends. The CDR3 length is 11 residues. CDR3 bases: TGCAGCGTTGAATCTGGGACTGAAGCTTTCTTT. Translated: CSVESGTEAFF.

This clonotype showed up many times. J is TRBJ1-1 and V is TRBV29-1; no clear D. The CDR3 has 12 residues. Germline V gene sequence: CDR1 SQVTM, CDR2 ANQGSEA. V was clipped by 4 bases and J by 3 bases, with 9 bases between them. The CDR3 spells CSVVLSYTEAFF. CDR3 bases: TGCAGCGTTGTATTGTCGTACACTGAAGCTTTCTTT.

The genes are TRBV5-1 and TRBJ2-7, with D hard to call. This CDR3 contains 14 residues. Trimming stripped 4 bases from V and 1 base from J, with 12 bases between. The germline V gene encodes CDR1 SGHRS and CDR2 YFSETQ. CDR3 loop: CASSEQGSSYEQYF. The CDR3 bases are TGCGCCAGCAGCGAACAAGGGTCTTCCTACGAGCAGTACTTC.

Details on this clonotype: Relative to the germline gene, one junction end is altered; a read error may explain this. The genes are TRBV18 and TRBJ1-2; D uncertain. CDR1 is KGHSH and CDR2 is LQKENI in the germline V gene. This CDR3 comprises 14 residues. The DNA of the CDR3 is TGTGCCAGCTCACCAGGGCCTGAAGGGCACGGTTTTGCATTC. As protein: CASSPGPEGHGFAF.

This clonotype was seen many times. The chain links TRBV6-6 to TRBJ1-1, with TRBD1 matching over 9 bases. CDR1 is MNHNY and CDR2 is SVGAGI in the germline V gene (reference sequence). This CDR3 is 14 amino acids long. Trimming cost V 5 bases and J 6 bases; bases outside gene matches: 7. CDR3 sequence (DNA): TGTGCCAGCAGTCGTGGGACAGGGATAGCTGAAGCTTTCTTT. Its translation: CASSRGTGIAEAFF.

The rearrangement links TRBV18 to TRBJ2-6; 12 bases map to TRBD2. V trimming: 4 bases; J trimming: 2 bases; junction bases outside the gene matches: 12. CDR1 is KGHSH, CDR2 LQKENI, per germline. This CDR3 contains 20 residues. The CDR3 region is CASSLARLAGDTPGANVLTF. The DNA of the CDR3 is TGTGCCAGCTCACTGGCAAGACTAGCGGGAGATACCCCTGGGGCCAACGTCCTGACTTTC.

Points on this clonotype: Sequence at one end of the junction differs from germline and may be a read error. The chain is built from TRBV2 and TRBJ2-2; D uncertain. The CDR3 runs to 15 residues. Per the germline V gene, CDR1 is SNHLY and CDR2 is FYNNEI. The CDR3 is CASREGPQNTGELFF. The CDR3 DNA follows: TGTGCCAGCAGGGAAGGACCGCAGAACACCGGGGAGCTGTTTTTT.

There are a few counts of this clonotype. This chain connects TRBV29-1 to TRBJ2-7; 10 bases match TRBD1. The CDR3 consists of 14 residues. V was pared by 7 bases and J by 4 bases, with 10 bases of the junction left unmatched. Germline-derived CDR1 and CDR2 are SQVTM and ANQGSEA. For the CDR3, the DNA is TGCAGCGCCGCCAAGGGACAGGGGCCTTACGAGCAGTACTTC. Translation: CSAAKGQGPYEQYF.

Of note for this clonotype: Since a much larger clone is just one base distant, this may be a read error. This chain joins TRBV30 and TRBJ2-2; D is possibly TRBD1 or TRBD2 (5 bases each). CDR1 is GTSNPN and CDR2 is SVGIG in the germline V gene (reference sequence). The CDR3 extends over 15 amino acids. The CDR3 spells CAWSPGHANTGVLFF. CDR3 sequence (DNA): TGTGCCTGGAGCCCAGGACACGCGAACACCGGGGTGCTGTTTTTT.

In this sample, this clonotype turned up many times. CDR3 nucleotide sequence: TGTGCCAGCAGAGAAGACAGGGGTCGTCCCTACGAGCAGTACTTC. Translating gives CASREDRGRPYEQYF. The J gene is TRBJ2-7, the V gene TRBV6-5; 8 bases are a match to TRBD1. Germline V CDR1 and CDR2: MNHEY, SVGAGI. The junction had 9 bases not matched to a gene; V was cut back by 6 bases and J by 2 bases. The CDR3 is made up of 15 amino acids.

The V gene is TRBV20-1, the J gene TRBJ1-1; the match to TRBD1 covers 10 bases. The CDR3 extends over 13 amino acids. After removal of 5 bases from V and 5 bases from J, the junction contained 5 bases not matched to a gene. Germline V gene sequence: CDR1 DFQATT, CDR2 SNEGSKA (reference sequence). This CDR3 is CSARQGAGTEAFF. CDR3 DNA: TGCAGTGCTCGACAGGGGGCGGGTACTGAAGCTTTCTTT.

The rearrangement links TRBV7-2 to TRBJ2-5, with D possibly TRBD2 on 6 matching bases. The germline gives CDR1 SGHTA, CDR2 FQGNSA. The ends were cut back, 7 bases at V and 4 bases at J, with 22 bases in the middle. The CDR3 is 16 amino acids. The CDR3 nucleotides are TGTGCCAGCACCAACGCCTGGAGGGGCGAGCGAGAGACCCAGTACTTC. Translated: CASTNAWRGERETQYF.

This clonotype turned up a few times. The chain uses TRBV10-3 and TRBJ2-7; D is unclear. Deletions cut 10 bases from V and 7 bases from J, with 17 bases between. This CDR3 is built from 12 residues. From germline, CDR1 is ENHRY and CDR2 SYGVKD. This CDR3 is CATRTVLREQYF. CDR3 coding DNA: TGTGCCACCCGGACGGTACTACGTGAGCAGTACTTC.

V is TRBV10-3 and J is TRBJ2-2, with 9 bases lining up with TRBD2. This CDR3 comprises 15 residues. V was clipped by 5 bases and J by 3 bases; unmatched bases: 4. Germline CDR1 is ENHRY and CDR2 is SYGVKD. CDR3 nucleotides: TGTGCCATCAGTTCTAGCGGGAAGCACACCGGGGAGCTGTTTTTT. Protein: CAISSSGKHTGELFF.

This clonotype was seen more than once but under ten times. This chain uses TRBV7-2 with TRBJ2-7; 7 positions agree with TRBD1. The CDR3 sequence is 16 residues long. V dropped 5 bases and J dropped 2; count of bases not matched to a gene: 12. Germline values: CDR1 SGHTA, CDR2 FQGNSA. The CDR3: CASSGDRQGAPYEQYF. CDR3 nucleotides: TGTGCCAGCAGCGGGGACCGACAGGGTGCCCCCTACGAGCAGTACTTC.

The rearrangement joins TRBV3-1 to TRBJ2-7, with D possibly TRBD2 on 6 matching bases. The CDR3 extends over 13 amino acids. The V and J ends lost 0 bases and 3 bases respectively, with 6 bases between them. Germline lookup yields CDR1 LGHDT and CDR2 YNNKEL (reference sequence). The CDR3 DNA is TGTGCCAGCAGCCAAGAGGGACTCTACGAGCAGTACTTC. It is translated as CASSQEGLYEQYF.

This chain connects TRBV7-9 to TRBJ1-1, with D unresolved. The germline CDR1 and CDR2 sequences are SEHNR and FQNEAQ (reference sequence). This CDR3 spans 13 amino acids. Trimming cost V 3 bases and J 1 base, with 6 bases left between them. This CDR3 reads CASSFSENTEAFF. CDR3 DNA: TGTGCCAGCAGCTTCTCGGAGAACACTGAAGCTTTCTTT.

This clonotype was counted at least ten times. The chain has TRBV20-1 and TRBJ2-3, with D tentatively TRBD2 (6 bases). V was cut by 6 bases and J by 11 bases, with 21 bases left in between. CDR1 and CDR2 from the germline V gene are DFQATT and SNEGSKA (reference sequence). The CDR3 is 13 residues long. This CDR3 reads CSARPGLAGMQYF. The CDR3 nucleotides read TGCAGTGCCCGACCGGGACTTGCCGGGATGCAGTATTTT.

This clonotype was detected a few times. The chain combines TRBV29-1 with TRBJ2-7; a weak D match, TRBD2 (7 bases). V was cut by 6 bases and J by 1 base, with 19 bases left in between. CDR3 length: 15 amino acids. CDR1 SQVTM and CDR2 ANQGSEA come from the germline V gene. The CDR3 sequence: CSVKPGGGASYEQYF. DNA for the CDR3: TGCAGCGTCAAACCCGGTGGGGGGGCGTCCTACGAGCAGTACTTC.

This clonotype was picked up a small number of times. CDR3 sequence: CSVATILGSGNEQFF. The CDR3 nucleotides read TGCAGCGTGGCAACGATACTAGGTTCAGGGAATGAGCAGTTCTTC. V is TRBV29-1 and J is TRBJ2-1, with D possibly being TRBD1 or TRBD2 (5 bases each). The CDR3 loop spans 15 amino acids. V was trimmed by 6 bases and J by 7 bases, leaving 22 bases between them. Germline V gives CDR1 SQVTM, CDR2 ANQGSEA.

This clonotype occurred a few times. The chain carries TRBV27 and TRBJ2-7; D possibly corresponds to TRBD2 (6 bases). Germline assignment: CDR1 MNHEY and CDR2 SMNVEV (reference sequence). V lost 8 bases, J lost 3 bases, and 14 bases lay in between. The CDR3 contains 13 residues. The CDR3 reads CASGEVGSYEQYF. DNA for the CDR3: TGTGCCAGCGGGGAGGTCGGAAGCTACGAGCAGTACTTC.